This TCR beta chain appears in the sequencing data of a study of T cells in Graves' hyperthyroidism and ophthalmopathy. This clonotype was detected many times. Trimming left V 7 bases short and J 5 bases short, with 14 bases between. CDR1 is MDHEN and CDR2 is SYDVKM in the germline V gene. This CDR3 has 14 amino acids. RNA transcripts yielded amplified TCR beta CDR3 regions. A set of HTBI primers served as the primers for a first-round RT-PCR of the TCR CDR3. TCRdb re-analysed the multiplex PCR reads in MiXCR, keeping a single row per CDR3 protein. This table holds roughly 290,000 distinct CDR3 sequences, about 13% found once. With a duration under 2 months, the hyperthyroidism was newly diagnosed in patients aged 18 to 65. Uncontrolled infection, other autoimmune disease, pregnancy or lactation disqualified patients from enrolment.

Sequencing was performed on blood. The source is a woman in her thirties or forties with Graves' hyperthyroidism. This chain joins TRBV28 and TRBJ2-2, with D maybe TRBD2 (6 bases). The CDR3 sequence: CASTYKEGTGELFF. DNA of the CDR3: TGTGCCAGCACGTACAAGGAGGGGACCGGGGAGCTGTTTTTT.